Ten or more counts support the clone carrying this TCR beta chain. These data belong to a study of cytotoxic CD8 clonotypes in ibrutinib-treated CLL. In the study overall: The group held over nine relapsed/refractory and roughly 14 treatment-naive patients, with under 18 IGHV unmutated. Responses: about 25 partial, 2 complete; after median 68 months, around 14 stayed remitted, 12 progressed.

Germline trimming cut 5 bases from V and 3 bases from J; bases unmatched to any gene: 7. This CDR3 region has 14 residues. Per the germline V gene, CDR1 is MRHNA and CDR2 is SNTAGT. Only in-frame clones appear in the TCRdb table, and some are missing; sequencing was by immunoSEQ multiplex PCR. The sample gives about 60,000 clones, 56% of which show up once; approximately 20% is in the top ten. Material: PBMCs, obtained after 24 months of ibrutinib treatment. The sequence derives from a human donor with chronic lymphocytic leukemia. The V and J genes are TRBV6-4 and TRBJ2-7, with 7 positions matching TRBD1. CDR3 in amino acids: CASSLQGLFYEQYV. For the CDR3, the DNA is TGTGCCAGCAGTCTACAGGGGCTTTTCTACGAGCAGTACGTC.